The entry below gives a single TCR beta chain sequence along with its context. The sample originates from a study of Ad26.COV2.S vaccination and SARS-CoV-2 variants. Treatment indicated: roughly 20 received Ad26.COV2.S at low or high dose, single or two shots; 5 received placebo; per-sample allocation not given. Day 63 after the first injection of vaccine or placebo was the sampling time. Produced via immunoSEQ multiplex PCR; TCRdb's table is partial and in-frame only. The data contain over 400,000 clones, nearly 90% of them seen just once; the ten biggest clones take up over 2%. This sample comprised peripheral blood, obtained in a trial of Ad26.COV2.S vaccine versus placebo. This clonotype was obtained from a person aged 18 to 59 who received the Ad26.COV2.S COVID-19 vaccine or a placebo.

The CDR3 spells CASSLSGHTGELFF. The CDR3 nucleotides read TGTGCCAGCAGTTTATCAGGGCACACCGGGGAGCTGTTTTTT. The chain has TRBV28 and TRBJ2-2; D might be TRBD1 (5 bases). The CDR3 has 14 residues. V was cut by 1 base and J by 3 bases, with 6 bases left in between. Germline values: CDR1 MDHEN, CDR2 SYDVKM.